This T cell receptor (beta chain) was retrieved from a study of blood T cell repertoires in COVID-19. Overall study context: Acute-phase and convalescent COVID-19 samples originated in the United States, Italy and Spain. T cells, B-cell-depleted T cells, or PBMCs provided the cDNA or gDNA that served as material.

In germline, CDR1 is SGHTA, CDR2 FQGNSA. The CDR3 loop spans 14 amino acids. Trimming took 8 bases from V and 2 from J; bases not matched to a gene: 7. Enrollment of patients from Seattle took place during active infection, with longitudinal follow-up. In the original analysis: Using reference gene primer amplification, nucleated cell counts were estimated. Measured with immunoSEQ multiplex PCR; TCRdb has only the in-frame clones, and not every one. The DNA gave D and trimming, while V, J and clone size come from that table. Among about 350,000 clones, over 80% were seen once, and the ten largest hold about 6%.

Sequenced: peripheral blood. V is TRBV7-2 and J is TRBJ2-3; 7 positions agree with TRBD1. The TCR originated in a woman in her fifties or sixties with COVID-19, enrolled during active disease. As DNA, the CDR3 is TGTGCCAGCGTCACCGGGACAGCCACAGATACGCAGTATTTT. Its translation: CASVTGTATDTQYF.